The clone carrying this TCR beta chain turned up a few times. The source of the sample is a study of blood T cell repertoires in COVID-19. About the research overall: PBMCs, B-cell-depleted T cells, or T cells provided the cDNA or gDNA that made up the material.

Per the study methods: Estimated nucleated cell counts came from reference gene primer amplification. Sequencing was performed with immunoSEQ multiplex PCR; in TCRdb, only in-frame clones are kept and a portion is missing. V and J calls plus clone size are reproduced from that table; the DNA served to infer D and trimming. The sample yields under 45,000 clones, around 81% seen once. CDR1 is SGHTA and CDR2 is FQGNSA in the germline V gene. The V and J ends lost 5 bases and 3 bases, in that order; junction bases with no gene match: 16. CDR3 length: 19 residues. The gene calls are TRBV7-2 and TRBJ1-6; 7 bases align to TRBD1. The source is a man aged 45-65 years with active COVID-19. Material for sequencing was peripheral blood. The CDR3 DNA sequence: TGTGCCAGCAGCCAACTAACGACAGGGATGCCGGACTATAATTCACCCCTCCACTTT. Amino acids: CASSQLTTGMPDYNSPLHF.